A selection of T cell receptor beta chains follows, all from one sample in a study of CD8 T cells in ankylosing spondylitis. TCRdb analysed the 5' RACE reads with MiXCR anew, one entry per CDR3 protein. The sample includes hundreds of thousands of distinct CDR3 sequences, roughly 8.2% of them seen just once. Specimen: blood, either unsorted or a sorted T cell fraction (not recorded which). Receptors were obtained from a female donor with ankylosing spondylitis or in good health (not recorded which). Each CDR3 is given without its conserved first and last residue.

V gene | CDR3 protein
TRBV29-1 | SVDTSGRASEQF
TRBV5-1 | ASSLAGHNYGYT
TRBV7-9 | ASGTSGAYEQY
TRBV24-1 | ATSARTGSDTQY
TRBV6-2/TRBV6-3 | ASSYSGLRSGNEQF
TRBV7-2 | ASSFGQGGTEAF
TRBV5-1 | ASSLVGQGGPLGEQF
TRBV5-4 | ASSLSGTEAF
TRBV2 | ASTQSHEQY
TRBV7-9 | ASGIGTGELF
TRBV4-3 | ASSFGQGNLRYGYT
TRBV7-2 | ASSQQGWYTEAF
TRBV27 | ASSAPRLAGVHEQF
TRBV12-3/TRBV12-4 | ASSLMLSSYNEQF
TRBV20-1 | SATAGTESSYNEQF
TRBV12-3/TRBV12-4 | ASSSPLRGTGSSYNEQF
TRBV11-2 | ASSVVAPEAF
TRBV20-1 | SARGGLSDSPLH
TRBV6-2/TRBV6-3 | ASRGEARYNEQF
TRBV20-1 | SATPGQGIRANQPQH
TRBV4-3 | ASSLGTSGRGVDEQF
TRBV7-2 | ASSRTSGSNGGELF
TRBV20-1 | SARDWGTEAF
TRBV29-1 | SVEGETTDPLEQF
TRBV7-9 | ASSLGTGGAGELF
TRBV18 | ASSSRGGEGGYT
TRBV9 | ASSVLATNTGELF
TRBV19 | ASTATVSSYEQY
TRBV20-1 | CPSVGDSLLQIYGYT
TRBV25-1 | ASKPDTQY
TRBV19 | ASSMGGGLSLVGQPQH
TRBV7-6 | ASSPYPGVDTGELF
TRBV7-9 | ASSLADRTDTQY
TRBV21-1 | ASSKSTGYIQY
TRBV6-1 | ASSRQPGSNQPQH
TRBV28 | ASSPGDRYEQY
TRBV18 | ASSPLGTGGPGNTEAF
TRBV7-2 | ASSKTAYEQY
TRBV5-5 | ASKLAGGLSSYNEQF
TRBV7-8 | ASESYGGDEQF
TRBV5-1 | ASSSAMTLNTGELF